The clone carrying this TCR beta chain was observed a single time. These data originate in a study of CD8 T cells in Susac syndrome. Germline CDR1 reads MNHGY; CDR2 reads SVAAGI. The CDR3 contains 15 residues. Trimming removed 6 bases from V and 3 bases from J, with 18 bases in between. RNA, at roughly 0.5 to 1 ug, was reverse transcribed with random hexamers. The authors amplified TCR beta CDR3 across 54 Vbeta and 13 Jbeta using immunoSEQ multiplex PCR. TCRdb recomputed calls from the immunoSEQ multiplex PCR reads with MiXCR, one row per CDR3 protein. The sample lists approximately 190,000 distinct CDR3 sequences, 90% to 95% occurring once. Sequencing of TCR beta covered CD8+ and CD4+ T cells obtained from blood. While CD8+ and CD4+ T cells were isolated negatively, TEMRA cells were enriched by FACS.

The V and J genes are TRBV6-9 and TRBJ2-7, with D possibly being TRBD1 or TRBD2 (5 bases each). The source is a human donor with Susac syndrome. Sample: CD4+ T cells from PBMCs. CDR3 nucleotides: TGTGCCAGCAGCGACCCTGGGTGGGGGTACTACGAGCAGTACTTC. Its protein is CASSDPGWGYYEQYF.